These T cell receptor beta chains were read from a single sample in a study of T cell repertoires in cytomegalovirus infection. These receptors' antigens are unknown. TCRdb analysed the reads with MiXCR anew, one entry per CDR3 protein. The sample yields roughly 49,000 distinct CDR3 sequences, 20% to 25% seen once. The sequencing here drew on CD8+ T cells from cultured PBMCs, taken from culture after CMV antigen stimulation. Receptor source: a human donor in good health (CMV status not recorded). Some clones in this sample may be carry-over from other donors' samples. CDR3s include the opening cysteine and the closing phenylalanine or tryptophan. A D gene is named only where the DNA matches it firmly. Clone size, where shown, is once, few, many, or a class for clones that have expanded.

CSVEGLPKVGRETQYF | TGCAGCGTCGAAGGCCTACCAAAAGTGGGGCGAGAGACCCAGTACTTC | TRBV29-1 | few | . | TRBJ2-5
CASSWTSGITDTQYF | TGTGCCAGCAGCTGGACTAGCGGGATTACAGATACGCAGTATTTT | TRBV7-2 | few | TRBD2 | TRBJ2-3
CASSLRTSGNYEQFF | TGTGCCAGCAGTTTACGGACTAGCGGGAACTATGAGCAGTTCTTC | TRBV27 | few | TRBD2 | TRBJ2-1
CASSLNGGSVDIQYF | TGTGCCAGCAGTTTAAATGGCGGGTCGGTGGACATTCAGTACTTC | TRBV28 | . | . | TRBJ2-4
CASNPPSPKRDTQYF | TGTGCCAGCAATCCCCCCTCCCCGAAGAGGGATACGCAGTATTTT | TRBV12-3/TRBV12-4 | many | . | TRBJ2-3
CASRGTVKASGELFF | TGTGCCAGCAGGGGGACAGTTAAGGCTTCCGGGGAGCTGTTTTTT | TRBV7-2 | . | TRBD1 | TRBJ2-2
CASSRAETQYF | TGTGCCAGCAGCCGAGCCGAGACCCAGTACTTC | TRBV7-6 | . | . | TRBJ2-5
CASSLSSHSYEQYF | TGTGCCAGCAGTTTAAGTAGTCATTCCTACGAGCAGTACTTC | TRBV28 | few | . | TRBJ2-7
CASSYSGSRERYEQYF | TGTGCCAGCAGTTACTCGGGAAGCAGGGAGCGCTACGAGCAGTACTTC | TRBV6-2/TRBV6-3 | . | . | TRBJ2-7
CASSPSLARLDEQYF | TGCGCCAGCTCCCCCTCACTAGCTAGGTTGGACGAGCAGTACTTC | TRBV4-1 | . | . | TRBJ2-7
CASSRGDTYEQYF | TGTGCCAGCAGTCGGGGGGACACCTACGAGCAGTACTTC | TRBV7-6 | . | . | TRBJ2-7
CASSLSLARDIQYF | TGTGCCAGCAGCTTATCTCTAGCCAGGGACATTCAGTACTTC | TRBV7-2 | few | . | TRBJ2-4
CASSLGRSQETQYF | TGTGCCAGCAGCTTAGGCCGCAGCCAAGAGACCCAGTACTTC | TRBV7-2 | few | . | TRBJ2-5
CASSLRATDEQYF | TGTGCCAGCAGTTTAAGAGCGACGGACGAGCAGTACTTC | TRBV28 | . | . | TRBJ2-7
CASSLWLGGPGYTF | TGTGCCAGCAGTTTATGGTTGGGGGGCCCTGGCTACACCTTC | TRBV28 | . | . | TRBJ1-2
CASSLGYGYTF | TGTGCCAGCAGCCTCGGCTATGGCTACACCTTC | TRBV25-1 | many | . | TRBJ1-2
CASSSRQGAQNTEAFF | TGTGCCAGCAGCTCCAGACAGGGGGCTCAAAACACTGAAGCTTTCTTT | TRBV7-8 | many | TRBD1 | TRBJ1-1
CASSQGPDRITYEQYF | TGCGCCAGCAGCCAAGGCCCCGACAGGATAACCTACGAGCAGTACTTC | TRBV4-1 | few | . | TRBJ2-7
CASSPGLAGRYEQYF | TGTGCCAGCAGCCCTGGACTAGCGGGACGGTACGAGCAGTACTTC | TRBV6-5 | many | TRBD2 | TRBJ2-7
CASSFGVAFNEQFF | TGTGCCAGCAGCTTCGGGGTCGCTTTCAATGAGCAGTTCTTC | TRBV5-4 | few | . | TRBJ2-1
CASSFPLKQGGMAEAFF | TGTGCCAGCAGCTTCCCCCTAAAGCAGGGGGGGATGGCTGAAGCTTTCTTT | TRBV7-8 | . | TRBD1 | TRBJ1-1
CASSGIENTEAFF | TGTGCCAGCAGTGGGATCGAGAACACTGAAGCTTTCTTT | TRBV6-1 | . | . | TRBJ1-1